What follows are 23 T cell receptor beta chains derived from one specimen sequenced in a study of cytomegalovirus exposure and HLA in healthy donors. The PCR made use of 60 Vbeta and 13 Jbeta primers. The method was immunoSEQ multiplex PCR; TCRdb's version includes in-frame clones alone and lacks a portion of them. This repertoire shows around 170,000 clones, approximately 80% found once; its top ten account for 2% to 2.5%. What was sequenced was PBMCs. Receptors were obtained from a man aged 55 to 70 in good health and CMV-seronegative.

The rearrangement joins TRBV19 to TRBJ1-1, with unresolved D. The germline V and J ends were trimmed by 6 bases and 0 bases, with 11 bases remaining between them. Germline V lookup: CDR1 LNHDA, CDR2 SQIVND (reference sequence). The length of the CDR3 is 14 residues. The CDR3 sequence is CASRTGSMNTEAFF. CDR3 DNA: TGTGCCAGTAGGACGGGATCTATGAACACTGAAGCTTTCTTT.

The chain combines TRBV25-1 with TRBJ1-4; D not certain. The V end was cut by 2 bases, the J end by 4 bases, with 8 bases between. Germline V gene data show CDR1 as MGHDK and CDR2 as SYGVNS. This CDR3 region has 14 residues. The CDR3 reads CASSEPDFNEKLFF. CDR3 coding DNA: TGTGCCAGCAGTGAACCAGATTTTAATGAAAAACTGTTTTTT.

The genes are TRBV4-2 and TRBJ2-7; 16 bases align to TRBD2. This CDR3 region has 16 residues. The J segment lost 11 bases and the V segment lost 0 bases, leaving 7 bases of the junction unmatched. Germline V CDR1 and CDR2: LGHNA, YNFKEQ. This CDR3 is CASSQDPGTSGGAEYF. The CDR3 coding sequence is TGTGCCAGCAGCCAAGACCCCGGGACTAGCGGGGGGGCGGAGTACTTC.

This clone was counted a few times. V is TRBV5-4 and J is TRBJ2-5, with D possibly matching TRBD1 (8 bases). The CDR3 runs 15 residues. Germline loops: CDR1 SGHNT, CDR2 YYREEE (reference sequence). The V end lost 2 bases, the J end lost 4 bases, and 15 bases lay between the germline ends. CDR3 protein: CASSFNTGGGETQYF. In DNA, the CDR3 is TGTGCCAGCAGCTTCAACACAGGGGGGGGAGAGACCCAGTACTTC.

This clone was seen only once. This sequence joins TRBV14 and TRBJ2-7, with D hard to call. In germline, CDR1 is SGHDN, CDR2 FVKESK. Trimming stripped 0 bases from V and 0 bases from J, with 12 bases between. The CDR3 is made up of 16 amino acids. CDR3 sequence (DNA): TGTGCCAGCAGCCAAGAAGGAAGACTCTCCTCCTACGAGCAGTACTTC. This translates into CASSQEGRLSSYEQYF.

This clone has only one observation. This chain links TRBV29-1 with TRBJ2-2; weak D call: TRBD1 (6 bases). Germline V gene sequence: CDR1 SQVTM, CDR2 ANQGSEA. V lost 4 bases, J lost 7 bases, and 13 bases lay in between. The CDR3 sequence is 13 residues long. The DNA for the CDR3 is TGCAGCGTTGTTTGGGGGCTGGGCGGGGAGCTGTTTTTT. This gives the protein CSVVWGLGGELFF.

The CDR3 loop reads CATSREGTGGYEQYF. The CDR3 coding sequence is TGTGCCACCAGCAGAGAAGGGACAGGGGGCTACGAGCAGTACTTC. The genes are TRBV15 and TRBJ2-7, with 11 bases identical to TRBD1. J was trimmed by 3 bases and V by 0 bases; bases with no gene match: 1. Germline assignment: CDR1 LNHNV and CDR2 YYDKDF (reference sequence). The CDR3 totals 15 residues.

This clone was picked up one time. V is TRBV9 and J is TRBJ2-2; tentatively, D is TRBD1 (6 bases). Between the trimmed V and J ends, which lost 0 bases and 0 bases, there was a span of 9 bases. The CDR3 extends over 16 amino acids. Germline CDR1 SGDLS, CDR2 YYNGEE. The CDR3 is CASSVVGQSNTGELFF. The CDR3 DNA reads as TGTGCCAGCAGCGTAGTAGGACAGTCGAACACCGGGGAGCTGTTTTTT.

This clone is a singleton in its sample. This rearrangement joins TRBV29-1 to TRBJ2-1; 13 bases line up with TRBD2. CDR1 is SQVTM and CDR2 is ANQGSEA in the germline V gene. V shed 4 bases, J shed 0 bases, and the junction held 9 bases outside the gene matches. There are 18 residues in the CDR3. The DNA for the CDR3 is TGCAGCGTTGGAGGACTAGCGGGAGTGCTAATCTCCTACAATGAGCAGTTCTTC. This sequence encodes CSVGGLAGVLISYNEQFF.

The rearrangement joins TRBV7-2 to TRBJ1-4, with D unresolved. V was clipped by 9 bases and J by 5 bases, with 19 bases between them. Germline loops: CDR1 SGHTA, CDR2 FQGNSA. The CDR3 sequence is 15 residues long. The CDR3 region has the DNA TGTGCCAGACACCCAACCGGGGTCTCAAATGAAAAACTGTTTTTT. Its translation: CARHPTGVSNEKLFF.

The gene calls are TRBV27 and TRBJ1-1, with 8 positions matching TRBD1. This CDR3 has 15 amino acids. V shed 4 bases, J shed 4 bases, and the junction held 8 bases outside the gene matches. Per the germline V gene, CDR1 is MNHEY and CDR2 is SMNVEV (reference sequence). CDR3 in amino acids: CASSWDQGAGTEAFF. The CDR3 nucleotides are TGTGCCAGCAGTTGGGACCAGGGGGCCGGCACTGAAGCTTTCTTT.

The chain recombines TRBV25-1 with TRBJ2-2; 8 positions match TRBD2. V trimming: 2 bases; J trimming: 4 bases; junction bases outside the gene matches: 0. The germline V gene encodes CDR1 MGHDK and CDR2 SYGVNS. The CDR3 consists of 14 residues. Written as DNA, the CDR3 is TGTGCCAGCAGTGAAGGGACTAGCACCGGGGAGCTGTTTTTT. This encodes CASSEGTSTGELFF.

V and J are TRBV5-5 and TRBJ2-2, with D possibly being TRBD2 (5 bases). The CDR3 spans 14 residues. Germline V gene data show CDR1 as SGHKS and CDR2 as YYEKEE (reference sequence). V was pared by 3 bases and J by 6 bases, with 12 bases between. This CDR3 reads CASSWEMTAGELFF. The CDR3 bases are TGTGCCAGCAGCTGGGAGATGACGGCCGGGGAGCTGTTTTTT.

The CDR3 DNA sequence: TGCGCCAGCAGACAGGGCCCCAACACTGAAGCTTTCTTT. Translating it yields CASRQGPNTEAFF. The chain joins TRBV10-2 to TRBJ1-1, with TRBD1 as a possible D gene (6 bases). V dropped 6 bases and J dropped 2 bases, with 10 bases sitting between them. The CDR3 sequence is 13 residues long. Germline V lookup: CDR1 WSHSY, CDR2 SAAADI.

The V gene is TRBV5-1, the J gene TRBJ2-3; weak D call: TRBD1 (6 bases). The CDR3 is 14 amino acids. The germline V and J ends were trimmed by 4 bases and 6 bases, with 15 bases remaining between them. Per the germline V gene, CDR1 is SGHRS and CDR2 is YFSETQ. The CDR3 DNA reads as TGCGCCAGCAGCGAACAGGGAGTCGGGGATACGCAGTATTTT. Translating it yields CASSEQGVGDTQYF.

V gene TRBV28 combines with J gene TRBJ2-7, with D tentatively TRBD1 (6 bases). Germline CDR1 is MDHEN and CDR2 is SYDVKM. This CDR3 region has 12 residues. Trimming left V 6 bases short and J 12 bases short, with 18 bases between. The CDR3 sequence is CASSPLAGVRYF. As DNA, the CDR3 is TGTGCCAGCAGCCCTCTGGCAGGGGTTCGGTACTTC.

The chain couples TRBV19 to TRBJ2-2; the D gene is possibly TRBD1 (5 bases). Per germline, CDR1 LNHDA and CDR2 SQIVND (reference sequence). The CDR3 has 14 amino acids. Deletions cut 3 bases from V and 2 bases from J, with 7 bases between. The CDR3 DNA is TGTGCCAGTAGTATTCAGGGAAACACCGGGGAGCTGTTTTTT. This gives the protein CASSIQGNTGELFF.

The V gene is TRBV7-9, the J gene TRBJ1-1; D unclear. The V gene's germline CDR1 is SEHNR and CDR2 FQNEAQ (reference sequence). V lost 1 base and J lost 8, with 14 bases in between. The CDR3 consists of 14 residues. The CDR3 DNA follows: TGTGCCAGCAGCTTAGAGTCTTGGCAGAGGGAAGCTTTCTTT. Protein sequence: CASSLESWQREAFF. The full variable domain, in which reference TRBV7-9 and TRBJ1-1 provide the parts outside the CDR3, is DTGVSQNPRHKITKRGQNVTFRCDPISEHNRLYWYRQTLGQGPEFLTYFQNEAQLEKSRLLSDRFSAERPKGSFSTLEIQRTEQGDSAMYLCASSLESWQREAFFGQGTRLTVV.

The CDR3 DNA reads as TGTGCCAGCAGCTTTTCCCTGACTAGTCGCCGATACGAGCAGTACTTC. This sequence encodes CASSFSLTSRRYEQYF. The V call is TRBV13, the J call TRBJ2-5, with D perhaps matching TRBD2 (6 bases). Gene TRBJ2-7 matches the end of the DNA better, so the J call may be wrong. Germline V gives CDR1 PRHDT, CDR2 FYEKMQ (reference sequence). The CDR3 totals 16 residues.

This chain uses TRBV28 with TRBJ2-1; D possibly corresponds to TRBD2 (6 bases). CDR1 is MDHEN, CDR2 SYDVKM, per germline. V lost 2 bases to trimming and J lost 15 bases, with 14 bases between them. This CDR3 region has 12 residues. This chain's CDR3 is CASSLGFGTPFF. For the CDR3, the DNA is TGTGCCAGCAGTTTAGGGTTTGGGACTCCGTTCTTC.

The rearrangement links TRBV7-2 to TRBJ1-1; D remains unclear. CDR1 and CDR2 (germline): SGHTA, FQGNSA. This CDR3 has 16 residues. V was shortened by 5 bases and J by 0 bases, with 16 bases between the two germline ends. DNA for the CDR3: TGTGCCAGCAGCCTGGATCAACGGGGAATGAACACTGAAGCTTTCTTT. Protein sequence: CASSLDQRGMNTEAFF.

The V gene is TRBV5-1, the J gene TRBJ1-6; 7 bases are a match to TRBD1. The CDR3 loop spans 16 amino acids. CDR1 and CDR2 from the germline V gene are SGHRS and YFSETQ. V trimming: 2 bases; J trimming: 8 bases; junction bases outside the gene matches: 10. CDR3 DNA sequence: TGCGCCAGCAGCTTACCTACAGGGGCGCCGGATTCACCCCTCCACTTT. Translated, it gives CASSLPTGAPDSPLHF.

V gene TRBV7-2 combines with J gene TRBJ2-5, with a weak D call TRBD1 (6 bases). The germline V and J ends were trimmed by 5 bases and 5 bases, with 21 bases remaining between them. CDR1 is SGHTA, CDR2 FQGNSA, per germline. This CDR3 is built from 16 residues. CDR3 sequence reads: CASSPEIRGRRETQYF. The DNA for the CDR3 is TGTGCCAGCAGCCCCGAAATCAGGGGAAGGAGGGAGACCCAGTACTTC.